A single sample is the source of the 16 T cell receptor beta chains below, sequenced in a study of cytomegalovirus exposure and HLA in healthy donors. Libraries were prepared by immunoSEQ multiplex PCR; TCRdb keeps only in-frame clonotypes and omits some of them. The data contain 90,000 to 120,000 clones, under 85% of them singletons. Sequenced: PBMCs. Receptors were obtained from a woman between 18 and 29 years old in good health and CMV-seronegative.

The rearrangement uses TRBV5-1 and TRBJ2-2, with 8 bases identical to TRBD1. The germline V gene has CDR1 SGHRS and CDR2 YFSETQ. The V segment lost 4 bases and the J segment 5 bases; nucleotides outside the gene matches: 10. CDR3 length: 16 residues. Written as DNA, the CDR3 is TGCGCCAGCAGCCTCCCATCCGGGACAGGAACCGGGGAGCTGTTTTTT. This codes for CASSLPSGTGTGELFF.

V usage is TRBV18 and J usage is TRBJ1-2; tentative D call: TRBD1 (6 bases). CDR1 and CDR2 from the germline V gene are KGHSH and LQKENI. Trimming removed 2 bases at V and 6 bases at J, with 7 bases between. The CDR3 has 12 amino acids. For the CDR3, the DNA is TGTGCCAGCTCACCAGGACAGAATGGCTACACCTTC. Amino acid sequence: CASSPGQNGYTF.

V usage is TRBV9 and J usage is TRBJ2-2; 7 bases are a match to TRBD1. J gave up 7 bases and V 0 bases, and 3 bases lay outside the gene matches. The CDR3 is made up of 14 amino acids. The germline CDR1 and CDR2 sequences are SGDLS and YYNGEE. The DNA for the CDR3 is TGTGCCAGCAGCGTAGTGGCAGGGGGCGGGGAGCTGTTTTTT. Protein product: CASSVVAGGGELFF.

This sequence joins TRBV7-2 and TRBJ1-6, with unresolved D. V shed 5 bases and J shed 8 bases, with 13 bases lying between them. The CDR3 runs 14 residues. Germline V lookup: CDR1 SGHTA, CDR2 FQGNSA. CDR3 residues: CASSHFQRDSPLHF. The CDR3 DNA is TGTGCCAGCAGCCACTTTCAGAGGGATTCACCCCTCCACTTT.

This chain connects TRBV30 to TRBJ2-7, with TRBD2 matching over 14 bases. This CDR3 has 17 amino acids. V shed 0 bases, J shed 2 bases, and the junction held 6 bases outside the gene matches. Germline CDR1 and CDR2: GTSNPN and SVGIG (reference sequence). The CDR3 DNA reads TGTGCCTGGAGTGTACGACTAGCGGGGGGGCCTCCCTACGAGCAGTACTTC. It is translated as CAWSVRLAGGPPYEQYF.

The chain uses TRBV30 and TRBJ2-7, with D possibly being TRBD2 (5 bases). Germline V lookup: CDR1 GTSNPN, CDR2 SVGIG (reference sequence). There are 14 residues in the CDR3. Trimming took off 4 bases at V and 4 bases at J, with 17 bases between the two ends. CDR3 DNA: TGTGCCTGGATCCCAAGGAGAGGGTGGTACGAGCAGTACTTC. Translated, it gives CAWIPRRGWYEQYF.

The chain uses TRBV7-9 and TRBJ1-5; unclear D gene. The ends were cut back, 5 bases at V and 1 base at J, with 9 bases in the middle. The CDR3 is 14 amino acids. Germline V gene data show CDR1 as SEHNR and CDR2 as FQNEAQ (reference sequence). The CDR3: CASSPLVSNQPQHF. The CDR3 nucleotides are TGTGCCAGCAGCCCACTAGTCAGCAATCAGCCCCAGCATTTT.

The V call is TRBV7-9, the J call TRBJ2-5, with D perhaps TRBD1 (6 bases). CDR3 length: 15 amino acids. V was clipped by 5 bases and J by 5 bases, with 18 bases between them. The germline CDR1 and CDR2 sequences are SEHNR and FQNEAQ (reference sequence). This CDR3 reads CASSRFIQGGETQYF. CDR3 nucleotide sequence: TGTGCCAGCAGCCGTTTCATACAGGGTGGGGAGACCCAGTACTTC.

The CDR3, as DNA: TGCAGCGTCCCCGTAGGGGATTACGAGCAGTACTTC. This translates into CSVPVGDYEQYF. V usage is TRBV29-1 and J usage is TRBJ2-7, with a possible D match to TRBD1 (5 bases). V lost 6 bases to trimming and J lost 4 bases, with 13 bases between them. Germline-derived CDR1 and CDR2 are SQVTM and ANQGSEA. There are 12 residues in the CDR3.

This chain joins TRBV6-1 and TRBJ1-6; 11 nucleotides line up with TRBD1. CDR1 MNHNS and CDR2 SASEGT come from the germline V gene. V shed 6 bases and J 7 bases; nucleotides not matched to a gene: 5. The CDR3 is 15 residues long. The CDR3 spells CASRGQGVGNSPLHF. CDR3 DNA sequence: TGTGCCAGCAGGGGACAGGGGGTGGGAAATTCACCCCTCCACTTT.

This clone was recorded only once. V is TRBV30 and J is TRBJ1-5, with TRBD1 matching over 8 bases. After removal of 7 bases from V and 3 bases from J, the junction contained 2 bases not matched to a gene. Germline V lookup: CDR1 GTSNPN, CDR2 SVGIG (reference sequence). The CDR3 covers 12 residues. CDR3 sequence (DNA): TGTGCCTCGGGACAGGACAATCAGCCCCAGCATTTT. This gives the protein CASGQDNQPQHF.

The CDR3 nucleotides are TGTGCCAGCAGCCCTTTGACAGGGGGTCTCAAAAACATTCAGTACTTC. This gives the protein CASSPLTGGLKNIQYF. V gene TRBV2 combines with J gene TRBJ2-4; 9 bases fit TRBD1. The CDR3 length is 16 residues. The V and J ends lost 6 bases and 3 bases, in that order; junction bases with no gene match: 9. Germline loops: CDR1 SNHLY, CDR2 FYNNEI.

The CDR3 bases are TGTGCCAGCAGTTACAGGGGACTTTACAATGAGCAGTTCTTC. Residues: CASSYRGLYNEQFF. This sequence joins TRBV27 and TRBJ2-1; a weak D match, TRBD1 (7 bases). Germline CDR1 is MNHEY and CDR2 is SMNVEV (reference sequence). Trimming removed 4 bases from V and 4 bases from J, with 11 bases in between. This CDR3 has 14 amino acids.

The V gene is TRBV7-6, the J gene TRBJ1-5; D uncertain. The germline V and J ends were trimmed by 3 bases and 6 bases, with 9 bases remaining between them. CDR3 length: 13 amino acids. The germline V gene encodes CDR1 SGHVS and CDR2 FNYEAQ. CDR3 DNA sequence: TGTGCCAGCAGCTTGCAGGAAAGTCAGCCCCAGCATTTT. Translated, it gives CASSLQESQPQHF.

The chain employs TRBV9 and TRBJ2-3; TRBD1 is a possible D gene (6 bases). This CDR3 comprises 14 residues. Trimming took off 3 bases at V and 2 bases at J, with 10 bases between the two ends. CDR1 and CDR2 from the germline V gene are SGDLS and YYNGEE. CDR3 residues: CASSGRTATDTQYF. The DNA for the CDR3 is TGTGCCAGCAGCGGCCGGACAGCCACAGATACGCAGTATTTT.

The chain joins TRBV6-4 to TRBJ1-1, with 9 nucleotides matching TRBD1. This CDR3 has 14 residues. Germline trimming cut 11 bases from V and 6 bases from J; bases unmatched to any gene: 13. CDR1 MRHNA and CDR2 SNTAGT come from the germline V gene. The CDR3 region is CALGPGQGVSEAFF. In DNA, the CDR3 is TGTGCCCTAGGCCCGGGACAGGGAGTCTCTGAAGCTTTCTTT.